These 17 T cell receptor beta chains came from one sample sequenced in a study of blood T cell repertoires in COVID-19. Data came from immunoSEQ multiplex PCR; TCRdb stores just in-frame clones and leaves some out. The table shows 200,000 or so clones, with 65% to 85% occurring only once. Sequenced sample: peripheral blood. The receptors come from a young woman who had recovered from COVID-19.

The chain has TRBV6-5 and TRBJ1-3; D may be TRBD1 (6 bases). Between the trimmed V and J ends, which lost 6 bases and 1 base, there was a span of 10 bases. The CDR3 has 14 residues. Germline V gene lookup returns CDR1 MNHEY and CDR2 SVGAGI. The CDR3 region is CASSRTASGNTIYF. CDR3 bases: TGTGCCAGCAGCCGGACAGCATCTGGAAACACCATATATTTT.

This clone was detected once. The chain employs TRBV7-3 and TRBJ1-2; TRBD1 might be the D (6 bases). The ends were cut back, 2 bases at V and 0 bases at J, with 10 bases in the middle. From germline, CDR1 is SGHTA and CDR2 FQGTGA. CDR3 size: 15 residues. The CDR3 loop reads CASSLWPGANYGYTF. In nucleotides, the CDR3 is TGTGCCAGCAGCTTATGGCCAGGGGCTAACTATGGCTACACCTTC.

The chain uses TRBV28 and TRBJ2-5, with D hard to call. CDR1 MDHEN and CDR2 SYDVKM come from the germline V gene. The CDR3 is 13 amino acids. Trimming removed 10 bases from V and 5 bases from J, with 17 bases in between. CDR3 residues: CATRRGLGETQYF. CDR3 nucleotides: TGTGCCACCCGCAGAGGCCTCGGGGAGACCCAGTACTTC. The whole variable domain, remainder taken from reference TRBV28 and TRBJ2-5, is DVKVTQSSRYLVKRTGEKVFLECVQDMDHENMFWYRQDPGLGLRLIYFSYDVKMKEKGDIPEGYSVSREKKERFSLILESASTNQTSMYLCATRRGLGETQYFGPGTRLLVL.

The genes are TRBV9 and TRBJ1-2, with 7 bases lining up with TRBD1. There are 13 residues in the CDR3. V lost 4 bases, J lost 6 bases, and 6 bases stayed unmatched. Per germline, CDR1 SGDLS and CDR2 YYNGEE. CDR3 residues: CASSFGQVHGYTF. The CDR3 DNA is TGTGCCAGCAGCTTTGGACAGGTCCATGGCTACACCTTC.

The chain has TRBV28 and TRBJ1-3, with a tentative D call TRBD1 (5 bases). The CDR3 totals 16 residues. The germline gives CDR1 MDHEN, CDR2 SYDVKM. The V end was cut by 1 base, the J end by 9 bases, with 19 bases between. CDR3 loop: CASSLLGGAARGTIYF. For the CDR3, the DNA is TGTGCCAGCAGTTTATTGGGGGGTGCCGCTCGGGGCACCATATATTTT. Variable domain in full (rest from reference TRBV28 and TRBJ1-3): DVKVTQSSRYLVKRTGEKVFLECVQDMDHENMFWYRQDPGLGLRLIYFSYDVKMKEKGDIPEGYSVSREKKERFSLILESASTNQTSMYLCASSLLGGAARGTIYFGEGSWLTVV.

The chain couples TRBV5-1 to TRBJ2-1; 8 positions agree with TRBD2. Per the germline V gene, CDR1 is SGHRS and CDR2 is YFSETQ. V lost 4 bases, J lost 0 bases, and 3 bases stayed unmatched. CDR3 length: 15 residues. The CDR3 DNA is TGCGCCAGCAGCGAGAGCGGGAGCTCCTACAATGAGCAGTTCTTC. This gives the protein CASSESGSSYNEQFF.

The table lists this clone with a count of one. This rearrangement joins TRBV14 to TRBJ1-5; no definite D call. The V end lost 3 bases, the J end lost 7 bases, and 7 bases lay between the germline ends. CDR1 and CDR2 from the germline V gene are SGHDN and FVKESK. The CDR3 runs 12 residues. The CDR3 loop reads CASSHGGQPQHF. Here the CDR3 DNA reads TGTGCCAGCAGCCATGGCGGGCAGCCCCAGCATTTT.

The chain joins TRBV7-9 to TRBJ2-5; 13 bases fit TRBD2. The CDR3 totals 15 residues. CDR1 and CDR2 from the germline V gene are SEHNR and FQNEAQ (reference sequence). The ends lost 5 bases at V and 5 bases at J; junction bases unmatched: 5. The DNA for the CDR3 is TGTGCCAGCAGCCTGGGACTAGCGGGGAAGGAGACCCAGTACTTC. This translates into CASSLGLAGKETQYF. The entire variable domain, with the rest obtained from reference TRBV7-9 and TRBJ2-5, is as follows: DTGVSQNPRHKITKRGQNVTFRCDPISEHNRLYWYRQTLGQGPEFLTYFQNEAQLEKSRLLSDRFSAERPKGSFSTLEIQRTEQGDSAMYLCASSLGLAGKETQYFGPGTRLLVL.

This sequence joins TRBV6-1 and TRBJ1-1, with a tentative D call TRBD1 (6 bases). Trimming took 1 base from V and 5 from J, leaving 17 bases between them. The CDR3 is made up of 16 amino acids. Per the germline V gene, CDR1 is MNHNS and CDR2 is SASEGT. CDR3 region: CASSEGTVFMGTEAFF. As DNA, the CDR3 is TGTGCCAGCAGTGAAGGGACAGTATTCATGGGGACTGAAGCTTTCTTT.

J is TRBJ2-1 and V is TRBV19; a weak D match, TRBD2 (6 bases). The CDR3 extends over 15 amino acids. V lost 8 bases and J lost 9, with 23 bases in between. Germline-derived CDR1 and CDR2 are LNHDA and SQIVND (reference sequence). CDR3: CASESAARGWGEQFF. CDR3 nucleotides: TGTGCCAGTGAGTCAGCGGCGCGGGGTTGGGGTGAGCAGTTCTTC.

The chain joins TRBV11-3 to TRBJ2-1; D possibly corresponds to TRBD1 (5 bases). Germline-derived CDR1 and CDR2 are SGHNT and YENEEA. The CDR3 extends over 13 amino acids. V lost 5 bases, J lost 5 bases, and 10 bases lay in between. The CDR3 is CASSHQGNNEQFF. In DNA form, the CDR3 reads TGTGCCAGCAGCCACCAGGGTAACAATGAGCAGTTCTTC.

The rearrangement joins TRBV10-1 to TRBJ2-3; 15 bases fit TRBD2. CDR3 length equals 18 residues. The V gene end was trimmed by 3 bases and the J gene end by 9 bases; junction bases not matched to a gene: 13. Germline-derived CDR1 and CDR2 are WNHNN and SYGVQD (reference sequence). The CDR3 DNA reads TGCGCCAGCAGTGAAGGGCAGCCGGGACTAGCGGGAGGAGACACGCAGTATTTT. Its protein is CASSEGQPGLAGGDTQYF.

The V call is TRBV27, the J call TRBJ2-3, with TRBD2 as a possible D gene (5 bases). This CDR3 has 13 residues. Trimming took 9 bases from V and 6 from J, leaving 16 bases between them. Germline V gene sequence: CDR1 MNHEY, CDR2 SMNVEV (reference sequence). The CDR3 coding sequence is TGTGCCAGGCACCCGCTCCCTAGCGATACGCAGTATTTT. It specifies CARHPLPSDTQYF.

The rearrangement links TRBV29-1 to TRBJ2-7, with 13 nucleotides matching TRBD2. This CDR3 region has 14 residues. Germline V gene lookup returns CDR1 SQVTM and CDR2 ANQGSEA. J was trimmed by 5 bases and V by 6 bases; bases with no gene match: 7. The CDR3, as DNA: TGCAGCGTCTTACCGGGACTAGCGGGAAACGAGCAGTACTTC. Its protein product is CSVLPGLAGNEQYF.

There are a few counts of this clone. Other DNA sequences within the sample encode an identical CDR3. The chain links TRBV5-1 to TRBJ1-1, with D possibly being TRBD1 (5 bases). Germline V gives CDR1 SGHRS, CDR2 YFSETQ. The V end lost 2 bases, the J end lost 3 bases, and 8 bases lay between the germline ends. The CDR3 totals 13 residues. CDR3 amino acids: CASSLKQDTEAFF. The CDR3 region has the DNA TGCGCCAGCAGCTTAAAACAGGACACTGAAGCTTTCTTT.

The V call is TRBV27, the J call TRBJ1-6; possible D gene TRBD1, 6 bases. V lost 6 bases and J lost 0, with 12 bases in between. The V gene's germline CDR1 is MNHEY and CDR2 SMNVEV (reference sequence). CDR3 length equals 16 residues. The CDR3 nucleotides are TGTGCCAGCAGAACAACAGGGAGCTCCTATAATTCACCCCTCCACTTT. It encodes CASRTTGSSYNSPLHF.

The chain combines TRBV20-1 with TRBJ2-1; D is uncertain. Germline-derived CDR1 and CDR2 are DFQATT and SNEGSKA (reference sequence). This CDR3 is built from 12 residues. Trimming stripped 3 bases from V and 5 bases from J, with 8 bases between. DNA for the CDR3: TGCAGTGCTAGTAGACAAGACAATGAGCAGTTCTTC. This translates into CSASRQDNEQFF.